This T cell receptor (beta chain) appears in the sequencing data of a study of T-cell reconstitution after alpha-beta-depleted transplantation in children. It was with unique molecular identifiers that the TCRbeta library was prepared. MiXCR was run by TCRdb on the PCR reads, yielding one entry per CDR3 protein. Seen here are 380,000 or so distinct CDR3 sequences, roughly 15% observed once, and the top ten hold roughly 4.3%. Only a few counts were recorded for this clonotype. The CDR3 has 13 amino acids. The germline gives CDR1 MGHDK, CDR2 SYGVNS. The ends lost 7 bases at V and 6 bases at J; junction bases unmatched: 5.

The chain joins TRBV25-1 to TRBJ2-1, with 8 nucleotides matching TRBD1. The starting material was PBMCs, obtained from the stem cell graft. The origin of this receptor is a human donor who donated a stem cell graft to a child with Fanconi anemia. CDR3 residues: CASTRQGSNEQFF. In DNA form, the CDR3 reads TGTGCCAGCACGAGACAGGGGTCCAATGAGCAGTTCTTC.